This T cell receptor beta chain was documented in a study of blood T cells in healthy people across ages. Primed by a sample-barcoded 5' primer and a J-beta primer mix, a second PCR proceeded for about 7 to 11 cycles. MiXCR was run by TCRdb on the 5' RACE reads, yielding one entry per CDR3 protein. The sample contains more than 650,000 distinct CDR3 sequences, 20% to 25% of which appear only once. Broader study findings: The authors considered diversity estimates from one million T cells to be underestimates. Older individuals had lower TCR beta diversity per million T cells (the decline was roughly linear).

Total RNA, at least 6 micrograms per sample, came from PBMCs. This clonotype has only a few counts. Its specificity is not known. V lost 6 bases and J lost 1; bases outside the gene matches: 10. This CDR3 contains 16 residues. The sequenced sample consisted of blood. The receptor was derived from a man in his 70s in good health. The rearrangement links TRBV12-3 or TRBV12-4 to TRBJ2-3, with 7 bases matching TRBD1. In DNA, the CDR3 is TGTGCCAGCAGCCCTCGACAGGGTGGGGGCACAGATACGCAGTATTTT. Translating it yields CASSPRQGGGTDTQYF.